This T cell receptor beta chain is drawn from a study of T-cell memory formation after mild COVID-19. Study-level results: Later expanders leaned toward CD4+, whereas clones contracting from day 15 to 85 were balanced CD4/CD8.

This clonotype showed up just a few times. Its antigen is unknown. Germline assignment: CDR1 MNHEY and CDR2 SMNVEV (reference sequence). This CDR3 is built from 19 residues. Trimming took off 4 bases at V and 4 bases at J, with 26 bases between the two ends. cDNA libraries for TCR alpha and TCR beta, carrying sample barcodes and UMIs, came from 5'RACE with constant-segment primers. TCRdb re-analysed the 5' RACE reads in MiXCR, keeping a single row per CDR3 protein. There are hundreds of thousands of distinct CDR3 sequences in the sample; about 24% occur only once, and about 8.7% lies in the top ten. This chain links TRBV27 with TRBJ1-5; D is unclear. The sample taken for sequencing was PBMCs or a T cell subset sorted from them (not recorded which). The sequence was collected from an adult woman who had mild COVID-19 (a few samples of this study predate the infection). Cell type and time point are not known. This CDR3 reads CASSSLTLPSFYRNQPQHF. CDR3 sequence (DNA): TGTGCCAGCAGTTCCTTGACCCTCCCTTCGTTTTATAGGAATCAGCCCCAGCATTTT.